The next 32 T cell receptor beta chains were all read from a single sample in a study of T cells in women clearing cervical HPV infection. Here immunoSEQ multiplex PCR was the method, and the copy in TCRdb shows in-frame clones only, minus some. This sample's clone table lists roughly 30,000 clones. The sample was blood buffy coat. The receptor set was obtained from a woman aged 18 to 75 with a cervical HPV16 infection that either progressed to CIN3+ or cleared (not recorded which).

CDR3 sequence reads: CAIRDTRGDTQYF. The sequenced part of the CDR3 DNA is TGTGCCATCAGAGACACTAGAGGCGATACG. The genes are TRBV10-3 and TRBJ2-3; a possible D gene is TRBD2 (5 bases). With the read ending 3 residues before the CDR3 end, the germline J gene is used to fill in that end. Germline V lookup: CDR1 ENHRY, CDR2 SYGVKD. The CDR3 length is 13 residues. V lost 6 bases and J 6 bases, leaving 13 bases between the germline ends.

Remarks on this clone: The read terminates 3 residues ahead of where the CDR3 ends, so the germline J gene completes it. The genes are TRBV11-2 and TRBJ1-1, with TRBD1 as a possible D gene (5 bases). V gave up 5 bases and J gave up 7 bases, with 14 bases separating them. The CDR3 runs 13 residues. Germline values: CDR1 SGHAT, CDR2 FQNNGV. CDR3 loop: CASSRSRDYEAFF. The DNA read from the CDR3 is TGTGCCAGCAGCCGCAGCCGGGACTATGAA.

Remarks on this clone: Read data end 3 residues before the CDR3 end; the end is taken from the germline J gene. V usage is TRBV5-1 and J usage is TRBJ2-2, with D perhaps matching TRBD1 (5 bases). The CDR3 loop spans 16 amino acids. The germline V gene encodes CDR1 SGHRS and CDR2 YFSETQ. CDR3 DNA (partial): TGCGCCAGCAGCCCTACCGCCCTCTCTGGGGCCAACGTG. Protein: CASSPTALSGANV. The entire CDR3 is CASSPTALSGANVLFF.

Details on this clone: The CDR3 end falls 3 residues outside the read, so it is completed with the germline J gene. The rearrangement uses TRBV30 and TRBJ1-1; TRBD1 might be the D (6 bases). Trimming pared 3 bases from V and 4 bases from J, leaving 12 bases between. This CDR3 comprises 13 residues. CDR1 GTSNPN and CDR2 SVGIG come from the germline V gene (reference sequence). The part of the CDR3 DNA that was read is TGTGCCTGGAGCGCAGGGACAACCACTGAA. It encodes CAWSAGTTTE. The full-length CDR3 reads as CAWSAGTTTEAFF.

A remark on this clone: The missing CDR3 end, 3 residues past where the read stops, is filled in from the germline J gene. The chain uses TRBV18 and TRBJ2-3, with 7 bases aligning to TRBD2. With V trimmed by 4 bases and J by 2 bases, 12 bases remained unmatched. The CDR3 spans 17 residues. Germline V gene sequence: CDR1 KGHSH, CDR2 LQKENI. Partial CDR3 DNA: TGTGCCAGCTCACTCGCCTGGGCTAGCGGAGACACAGATACG. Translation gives CASSLAWASGDTDT. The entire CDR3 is CASSLAWASGDTDTQYF.

Incomplete CDR3 DNA: TGTGCCTGGAGTGTAGGACAGGGGGCTGAAAAG. Its translation: CAWSVGQGAEK. The complete CDR3 sequence is CAWSVGQGAEKLFF. The V call is TRBV30, the J call TRBJ2-2, with TRBD1 matching 11 bases. The CDR3 end lies 3 residues beyond the end of the read and is filled in from the germline J gene. This CDR3 contains 14 residues. The germline CDR1 and CDR2 sequences are GTSNPN and SVGIG (reference sequence).

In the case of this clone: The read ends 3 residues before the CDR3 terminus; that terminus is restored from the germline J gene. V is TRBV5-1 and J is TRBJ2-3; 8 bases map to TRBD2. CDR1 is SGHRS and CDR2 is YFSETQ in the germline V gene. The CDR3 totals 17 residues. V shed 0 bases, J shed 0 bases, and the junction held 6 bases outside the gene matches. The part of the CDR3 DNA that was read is TGCGCCAGCAGCTTGGGGAATAGCGGGGCTAGCACAGATACG. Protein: CASSLGNSGASTDT. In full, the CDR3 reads CASSLGNSGASTDTQYF.

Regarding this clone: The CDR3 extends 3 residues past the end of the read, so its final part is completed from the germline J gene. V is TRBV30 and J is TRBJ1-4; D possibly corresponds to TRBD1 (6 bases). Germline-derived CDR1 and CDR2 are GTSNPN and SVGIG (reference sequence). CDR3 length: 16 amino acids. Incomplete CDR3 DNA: TGTGCCTGGAGTGTAGGGTACAGGGCTTCTAGTTCACCA. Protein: CAWSVGYRASSSP. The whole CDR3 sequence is CAWSVGYRASSSPLFF.

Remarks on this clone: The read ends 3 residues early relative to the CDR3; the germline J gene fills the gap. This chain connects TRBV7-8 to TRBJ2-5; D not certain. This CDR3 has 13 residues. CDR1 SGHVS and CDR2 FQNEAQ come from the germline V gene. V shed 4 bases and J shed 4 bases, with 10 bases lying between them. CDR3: CASSSLVPETQYF. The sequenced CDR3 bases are TGTGCCAGCAGCTCACTGGTCCCAGAGACC.

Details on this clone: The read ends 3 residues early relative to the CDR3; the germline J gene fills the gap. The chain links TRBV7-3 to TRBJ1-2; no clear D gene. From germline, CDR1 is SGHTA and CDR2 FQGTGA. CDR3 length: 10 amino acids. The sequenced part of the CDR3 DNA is TGTGCCAGCAGCCGGTCGAAT. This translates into CASSRSN. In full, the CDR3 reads CASSRSNYTF.

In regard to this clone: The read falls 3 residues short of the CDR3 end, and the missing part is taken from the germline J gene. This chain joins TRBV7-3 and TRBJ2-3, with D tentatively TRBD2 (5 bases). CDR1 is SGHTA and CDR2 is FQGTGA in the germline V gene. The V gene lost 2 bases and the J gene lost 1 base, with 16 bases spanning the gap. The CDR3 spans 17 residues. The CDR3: CASSLASGIGGTDTQYF. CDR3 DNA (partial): TGTGCCAGCAGCTTAGCCTCCGGGATCGGGGGCACAGATACG.

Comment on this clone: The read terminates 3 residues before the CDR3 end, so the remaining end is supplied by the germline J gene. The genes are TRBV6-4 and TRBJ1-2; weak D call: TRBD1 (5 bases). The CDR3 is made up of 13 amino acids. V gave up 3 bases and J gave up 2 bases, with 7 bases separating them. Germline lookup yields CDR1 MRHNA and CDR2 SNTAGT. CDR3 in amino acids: CASSEGENYGYTF. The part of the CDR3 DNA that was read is TGTGCCAGCAGTGAAGGGGAGAACTATGGC.

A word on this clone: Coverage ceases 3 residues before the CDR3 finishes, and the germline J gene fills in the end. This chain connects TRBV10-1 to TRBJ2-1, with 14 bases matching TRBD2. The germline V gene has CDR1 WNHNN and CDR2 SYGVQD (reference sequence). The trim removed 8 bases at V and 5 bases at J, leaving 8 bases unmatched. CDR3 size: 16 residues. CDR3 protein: CASGTSGRLGNNEQFF. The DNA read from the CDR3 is TGCGCCAGCGGGACTAGCGGGAGACTGGGCAACAATGAG.

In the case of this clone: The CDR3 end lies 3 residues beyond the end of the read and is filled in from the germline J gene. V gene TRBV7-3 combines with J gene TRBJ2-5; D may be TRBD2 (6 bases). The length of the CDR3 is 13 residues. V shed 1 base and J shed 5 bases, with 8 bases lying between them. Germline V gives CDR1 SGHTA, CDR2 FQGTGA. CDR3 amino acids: CASSLNAGETQYF. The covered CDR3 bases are TGTGCCAGCAGCTTAAATGCGGGGGAGACC.

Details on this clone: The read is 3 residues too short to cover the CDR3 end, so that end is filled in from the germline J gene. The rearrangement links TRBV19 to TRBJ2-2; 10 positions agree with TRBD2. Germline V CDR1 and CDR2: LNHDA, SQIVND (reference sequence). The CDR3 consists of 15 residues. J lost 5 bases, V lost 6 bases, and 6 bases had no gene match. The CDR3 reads CASSPTSGLTGELFF. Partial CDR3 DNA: TGTGCCAGTAGCCCGACTAGCGGGCTTACCGGGGAG.

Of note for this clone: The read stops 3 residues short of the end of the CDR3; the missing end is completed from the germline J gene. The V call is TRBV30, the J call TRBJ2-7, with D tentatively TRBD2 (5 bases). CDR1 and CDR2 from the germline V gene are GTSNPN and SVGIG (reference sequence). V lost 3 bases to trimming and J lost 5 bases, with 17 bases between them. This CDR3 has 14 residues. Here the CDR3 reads CAWRSVAGFDEQYF. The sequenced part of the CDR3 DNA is TGTGCCTGGAGGTCAGTGGCGGGTTTCGACGAG.

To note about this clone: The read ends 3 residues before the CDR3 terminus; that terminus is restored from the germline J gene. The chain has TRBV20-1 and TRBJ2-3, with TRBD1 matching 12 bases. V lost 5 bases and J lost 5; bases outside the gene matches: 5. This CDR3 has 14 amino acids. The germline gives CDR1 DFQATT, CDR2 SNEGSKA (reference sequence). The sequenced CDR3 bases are TGCAGTGCTTCCGGGACAGGGGGCTTAGATACG. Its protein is CSASGTGGLDT. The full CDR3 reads CSASGTGGLDTQYF.

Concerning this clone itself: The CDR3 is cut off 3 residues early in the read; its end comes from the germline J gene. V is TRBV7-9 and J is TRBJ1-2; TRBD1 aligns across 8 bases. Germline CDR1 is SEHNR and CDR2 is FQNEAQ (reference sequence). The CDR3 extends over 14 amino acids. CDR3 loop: CASSLSRGQGGYTF. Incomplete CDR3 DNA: TGTGCCAGCAGCTTAAGCAGGGGGCAAGGGGGC.

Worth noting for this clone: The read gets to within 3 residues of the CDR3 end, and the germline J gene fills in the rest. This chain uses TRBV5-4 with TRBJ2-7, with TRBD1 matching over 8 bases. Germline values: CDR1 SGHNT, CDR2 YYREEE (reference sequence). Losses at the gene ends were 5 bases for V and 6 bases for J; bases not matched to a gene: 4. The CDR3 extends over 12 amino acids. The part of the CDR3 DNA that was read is TGTGCCAGCAGTCCTACAGGGGGCGAG. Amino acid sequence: CASSPTGGE. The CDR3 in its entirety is CASSPTGGEQYF.

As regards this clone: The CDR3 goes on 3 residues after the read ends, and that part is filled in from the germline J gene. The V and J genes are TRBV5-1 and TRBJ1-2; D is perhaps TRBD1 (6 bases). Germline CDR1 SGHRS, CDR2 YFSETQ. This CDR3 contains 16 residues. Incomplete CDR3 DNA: TGCGCCAGCAGCCCGGGGGGGGGCGATTACCATCGGGGC. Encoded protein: CASSPGGGDYHRG. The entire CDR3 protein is CASSPGGGDYHRGYTF.

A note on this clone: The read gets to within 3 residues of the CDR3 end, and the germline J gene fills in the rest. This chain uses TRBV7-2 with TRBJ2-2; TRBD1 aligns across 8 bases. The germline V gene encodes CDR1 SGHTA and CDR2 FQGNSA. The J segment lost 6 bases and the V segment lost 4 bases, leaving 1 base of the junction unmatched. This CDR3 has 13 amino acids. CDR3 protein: CASSSDRAGELFF. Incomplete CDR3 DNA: TGTGCCAGCAGCTCGGACAGGGCCGGGGAG.

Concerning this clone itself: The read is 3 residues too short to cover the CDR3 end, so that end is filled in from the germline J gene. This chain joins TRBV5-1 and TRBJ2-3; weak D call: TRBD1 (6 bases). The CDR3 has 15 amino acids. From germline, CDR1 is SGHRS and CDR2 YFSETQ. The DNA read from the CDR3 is TGCGCCAGCAGCTTTGCCTCAGGGGCAGAAGAGACG. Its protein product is CASSFASGAEET. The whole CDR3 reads CASSFASGAEETQYF.

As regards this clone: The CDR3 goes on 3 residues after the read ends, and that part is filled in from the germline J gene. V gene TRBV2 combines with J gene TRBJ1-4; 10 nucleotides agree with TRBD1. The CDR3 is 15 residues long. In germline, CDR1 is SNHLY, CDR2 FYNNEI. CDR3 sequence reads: CASSASGQGNSPLFF. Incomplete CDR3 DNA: TGTGCCAGCAGTGCCTCGGGACAGGGGAATTCACCA.

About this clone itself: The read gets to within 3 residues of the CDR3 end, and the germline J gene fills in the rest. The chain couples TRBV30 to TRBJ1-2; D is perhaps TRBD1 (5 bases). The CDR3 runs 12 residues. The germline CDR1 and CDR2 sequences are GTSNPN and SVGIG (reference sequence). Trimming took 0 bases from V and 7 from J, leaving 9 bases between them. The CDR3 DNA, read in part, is TGTGCCTGGAGTGTAGGTCAGGGTGGC. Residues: CAWSVGQGG. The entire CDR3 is CAWSVGQGGYTF.

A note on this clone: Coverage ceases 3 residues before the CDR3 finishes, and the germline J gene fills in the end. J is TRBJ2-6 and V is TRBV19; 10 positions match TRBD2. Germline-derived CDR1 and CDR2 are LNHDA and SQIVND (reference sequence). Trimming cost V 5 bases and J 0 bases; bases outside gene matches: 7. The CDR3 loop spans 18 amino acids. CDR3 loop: CASSPIAGGLSGANVLTF. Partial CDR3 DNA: TGTGCCAGTAGTCCAATAGCGGGAGGCCTCTCTGGGGCCAACGTC.

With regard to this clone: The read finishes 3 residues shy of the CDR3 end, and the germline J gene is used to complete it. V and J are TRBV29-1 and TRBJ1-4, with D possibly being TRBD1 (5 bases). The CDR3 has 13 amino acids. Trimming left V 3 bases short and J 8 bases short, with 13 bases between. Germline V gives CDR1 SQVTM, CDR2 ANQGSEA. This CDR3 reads CSVEGGGEEKLFF. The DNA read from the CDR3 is TGCAGCGTTGAGGGGGGTGGGGAAGAAAAA.

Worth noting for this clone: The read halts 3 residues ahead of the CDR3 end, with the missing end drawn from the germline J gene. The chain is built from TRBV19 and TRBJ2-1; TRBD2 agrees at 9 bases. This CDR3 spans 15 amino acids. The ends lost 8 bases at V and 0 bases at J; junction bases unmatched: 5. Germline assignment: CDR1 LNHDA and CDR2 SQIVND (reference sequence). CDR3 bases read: TGTGCCAGTCAGTATAGCGGGAGCTCCTACAATGAG. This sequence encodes CASQYSGSSYNE. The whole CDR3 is CASQYSGSSYNEQFF.

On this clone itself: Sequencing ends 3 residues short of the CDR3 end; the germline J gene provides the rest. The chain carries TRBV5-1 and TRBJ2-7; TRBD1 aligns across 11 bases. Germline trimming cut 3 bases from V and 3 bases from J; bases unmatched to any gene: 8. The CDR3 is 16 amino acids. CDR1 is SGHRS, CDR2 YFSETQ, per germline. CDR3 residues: CASSSTSGTGGYEQYF. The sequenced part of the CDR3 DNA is TGCGCCAGCAGCTCAACCTCCGGGACAGGGGGCTACGAG.

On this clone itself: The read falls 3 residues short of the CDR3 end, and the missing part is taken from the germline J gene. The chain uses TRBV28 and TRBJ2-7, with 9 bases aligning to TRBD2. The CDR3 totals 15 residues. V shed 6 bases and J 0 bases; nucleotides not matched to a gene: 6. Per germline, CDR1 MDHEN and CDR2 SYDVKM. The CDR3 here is CASSPSGVSSYEQYF. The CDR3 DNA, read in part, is TGTGCCAGCAGCCCTAGCGGGGTGAGCTCCTACGAG.

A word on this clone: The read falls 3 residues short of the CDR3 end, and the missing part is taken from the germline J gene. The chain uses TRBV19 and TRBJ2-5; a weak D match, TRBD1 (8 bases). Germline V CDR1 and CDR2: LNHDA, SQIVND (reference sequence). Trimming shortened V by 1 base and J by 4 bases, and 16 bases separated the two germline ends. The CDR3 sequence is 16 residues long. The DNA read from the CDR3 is TGTGCCAGTAGTATAGGGACAGGGTTAGCGGGAGAGACC. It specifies CASSIGTGLAGET. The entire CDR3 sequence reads CASSIGTGLAGETQYF.

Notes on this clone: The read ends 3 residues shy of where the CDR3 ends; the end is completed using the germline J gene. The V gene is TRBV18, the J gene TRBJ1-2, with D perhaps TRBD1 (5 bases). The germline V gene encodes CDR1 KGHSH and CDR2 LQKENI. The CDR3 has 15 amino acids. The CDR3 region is CASSQAIDSRHDYTF. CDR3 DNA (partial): TGTGCCAGCTCCCAGGCTATTGACAGCAGGCATGAC.

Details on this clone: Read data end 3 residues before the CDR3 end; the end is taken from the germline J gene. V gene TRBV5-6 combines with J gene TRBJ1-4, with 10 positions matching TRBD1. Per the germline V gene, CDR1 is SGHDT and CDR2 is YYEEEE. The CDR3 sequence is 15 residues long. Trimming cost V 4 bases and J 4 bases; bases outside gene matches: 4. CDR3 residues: CASSDGTGVNEKLFF. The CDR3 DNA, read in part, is TGTGCCAGCAGCGACGGGACAGGGGTTAATGAAAAA. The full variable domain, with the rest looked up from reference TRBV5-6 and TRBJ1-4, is DAGVTQSPTHLIKTRGQQVTLRCSPKSGHDTVSWYQQALGQGPQFIFQYYEEEERQRGNFPDRFSGHQFPNYSSELNVNALLLGDSALYLCASSDGTGVNEKLFFGSGTQLSVL.